A single sample gave rise to the 15 T cell receptor beta chains below, sequenced in a study of blood T cell repertoires in COVID-19. Sequencing was performed with immunoSEQ multiplex PCR; in TCRdb, only in-frame clones are kept and a portion is missing. The sample has approximately 340,000 clones; approximately 90% are singletons. Sequenced sample: PBMCs or T cells enriched from blood (not recorded which). The source is a woman between 40 and 50 years old who had been exposed to COVID-19.

The V and J genes are TRBV27 and TRBJ2-7; possible D gene TRBD1, 6 bases. CDR3 length equals 12 residues. Germline loops: CDR1 MNHEY, CDR2 SMNVEV (reference sequence). V was pared by 5 bases and J by 4 bases, with 9 bases between. CDR3 loop: CASSQQGYEQYF. The CDR3 nucleotides are TGTGCCAGCAGTCAACAGGGTTACGAGCAGTACTTC.

This chain joins TRBV9 and TRBJ1-1, with 7 bases that match TRBD1. From germline, CDR1 is SGDLS and CDR2 YYNGEE. The CDR3 consists of 15 residues. V was pared by 4 bases and J by 1 base, with 7 bases of the junction left unmatched. This CDR3 reads CASSPRQGKNTEAFF. As DNA, the CDR3 is TGTGCCAGCAGCCCGCGACAGGGAAAGAACACTGAAGCTTTCTTT.

The genes are TRBV6-6 and TRBJ1-1, with TRBD1 matching 7 bases. CDR1 MNHNY and CDR2 SVGAGI come from the germline V gene (reference sequence). This CDR3 is 15 amino acids long. J gave up 4 bases and V 0 bases, and 5 bases lay outside the gene matches. The CDR3 DNA is TGTGCCAGCAGTTACTCAGGGGGCGCGGGCACTGAAGCTTTCTTT. This encodes CASSYSGGAGTEAFF.

V gene TRBV5-4 combines with J gene TRBJ2-7; D not certain. The germline V gene encodes CDR1 SGHNT and CDR2 YYREEE (reference sequence). This CDR3 region has 13 residues. The V gene lost 3 bases and the J gene lost 5 bases, with 12 bases spanning the gap. This chain's CDR3 is CASSSSLTNEQYF. The CDR3 DNA sequence: TGTGCCAGCAGCTCTAGTCTCACCAACGAGCAGTACTTC.

The chain joins TRBV12-3 or TRBV12-4 to TRBJ1-1, with D perhaps matching TRBD1 (5 bases). V was cut by 0 bases and J by 12 bases, with 8 bases left in between. CDR3 size: 11 residues. CDR3 nucleotide sequence: TGTGCCAGCAGTTTAGCGCGGGGGACTTTCTTT. Its protein is CASSLARGTFF.

The chain has TRBV14 and TRBJ1-1, with D tentatively TRBD1 (6 bases). V lost 4 bases and J lost 5, with 11 bases in between. This CDR3 has 13 amino acids. From germline, CDR1 is SGHDN and CDR2 FVKESK. The CDR3 DNA follows: TGTGCCAGCAGCCCGAGTAGGGGGACTGAAGCTTTCTTT. This gives the protein CASSPSRGTEAFF.

V is TRBV7-2 and J is TRBJ2-3; 10 nucleotides line up with TRBD1. Unmatched junction bases numbered 5, after V lost 2 bases and J lost 3 bases. The CDR3 consists of 16 residues. The germline gives CDR1 SGHTA, CDR2 FQGNSA. Here the CDR3 DNA reads TGTGCCAGCAGCTTAACCGGGACAGGGGTGACAGATACGCAGTATTTT. Translated: CASSLTGTGVTDTQYF. The full variable domain, rest sourced from reference TRBV7-2 and TRBJ2-3, is GAGVSQSPSNKVTEKGKDVELRCDPISGHTALYWYRQSLGQGLEFLIYFQGNSAPDKSGLPSDRFSAERTGGSVSTLTIQRTQQEDSAVYLCASSLTGTGVTDTQYFGPGTRLTVL.

The genes are TRBV10-3 and TRBJ2-3; D may be TRBD1 (5 bases). The CDR3 extends over 13 amino acids. V dropped 3 bases and J dropped 1 base, with 5 bases sitting between them. Per the germline V gene, CDR1 is ENHRY and CDR2 is SYGVKD. CDR3 sequence: CAISEQGTDTQYF. CDR3 in DNA: TGTGCCATCAGTGAACAGGGCACAGATACGCAGTATTTT.

The sample holds one count of this clone. The rearrangement uses TRBV11-3 and TRBJ2-6; D perhaps matches TRBD1 (6 bases). V lost 2 bases and J lost 2, with 16 bases in between. The length of the CDR3 is 18 residues. CDR1 and CDR2 (germline): SGHNT, YENEEA. The CDR3 reads CASSLRAKRQAGANVLTF. The CDR3 nucleotides are TGTGCCAGCAGCTTACGGGCCAAAAGACAGGCTGGGGCCAACGTCCTGACTTTC.

The chain carries TRBV18 and TRBJ1-2; D remains unclear. Germline V lookup: CDR1 KGHSH, CDR2 LQKENI. Trimming left V 3 bases short and J 6 bases short, with 11 bases between. This CDR3 region has 13 residues. Here the CDR3 DNA reads TGTGCCAGCTCACCGAGAGAGAGCGATGGCTACACCTTC. Translation: CASSPRESDGYTF.

The chain links TRBV5-4 to TRBJ1-2, with D perhaps TRBD1 (5 bases). The CDR3 length is 14 residues. Germline CDR1 and CDR2: SGHNT and YYREEE (reference sequence). V lost 4 bases to trimming and J lost 8 bases, with 18 bases between them. The CDR3 coding sequence is TGTGCCAGCAGCATAGGGGCCTATCTCGAGGGCTACACCTTC. It specifies CASSIGAYLEGYTF.

The CDR3 loop reads CATSEGDRENSPLHF. The CDR3 DNA is TGTGCCACCAGTGAAGGGGACAGGGAAAATTCACCCCTCCACTTT. The V call is TRBV24-1, the J call TRBJ1-6; 9 bases are shared with TRBD1. V trimming: 4 bases; J trimming: 7 bases; junction bases outside the gene matches: 4. The CDR3 has 15 amino acids. Germline V gene sequence: CDR1 KGHDR, CDR2 SFDVKD.

This clone occurred a few times. The chain couples TRBV2 to TRBJ1-2; D uncertain. This CDR3 has 11 residues. Trimming took 6 bases from V and 4 from J, leaving 6 bases between them. Germline V gene data show CDR1 as SNHLY and CDR2 as FYNNEI. The CDR3 sequence: CASREVYGYTF. The CDR3 coding sequence is TGTGCCAGCAGGGAGGTCTATGGCTACACCTTC.

The genes are TRBV7-3 and TRBJ1-1; D is perhaps TRBD1 (6 bases). V was trimmed by 4 bases and J by 0 bases, leaving 15 bases between them. The CDR3 length is 16 residues. Germline lookup yields CDR1 SGHTA and CDR2 FQGTGA. The CDR3 DNA reads TGTGCCAGCAGCTGGGCATTGGACAGAGTGAACACTGAAGCTTTCTTT. As protein: CASSWALDRVNTEAFF.

The rearrangement joins TRBV7-2 to TRBJ2-7, with TRBD1 matching over 10 bases. Trimming took 8 bases from V and 3 from J; bases not matched to a gene: 4. Looked up from germline, CDR1 is SGHTA and CDR2 is FQGNSA. This CDR3 has 13 amino acids. In DNA, the CDR3 is TGTGCCAGCGCCCGGGACAGGGGCTACGAGCAGTACTTC. It translates to CASARDRGYEQYF.